The 28 T cell receptor beta chains below come from one sample, sequenced in a study of T cell responses to AZD1222 COVID-19 vaccine. Data came from immunoSEQ multiplex PCR; TCRdb stores just in-frame clones and leaves some out. The sample consists of around 100,000 clones, 88% of them appearing once. The sequenced sample was peripheral blood, obtained on day 0 of AZD1222 vaccination. Receptor source: an adult in good health.

The chain is built from TRBV9 and TRBJ2-1; maybe TRBD2 (6 bases). The CDR3 covers 12 residues. CDR1 and CDR2 (germline): SGDLS, YYNGEE. Trimming took off 7 bases at V and 5 bases at J, with 10 bases between the two ends. The CDR3 region is CASGGVNNEQFF. As DNA, the CDR3 is TGTGCCAGCGGCGGGGTTAACAATGAGCAGTTCTTC.

This chain joins TRBV11-1 and TRBJ2-6; 8 nucleotides match TRBD1. Trimming at V came to 5 bases and at J to 4 bases, leaving 7 bases not matched to a gene. The CDR3 contains 16 residues. Looked up from germline, CDR1 is SGHAT and CDR2 is FQDESV (reference sequence). CDR3 coding DNA: TGTGCCAGCAGCCCGGCGACAGGGGCAGGGGCCAACGTCCTGACTTTC. Encoded protein: CASSPATGAGANVLTF. The full variable domain, with the rest looked up from reference TRBV11-1 and TRBJ2-6, is EAEVAQSPRYKITEKSQAVAFWCDPISGHATLYWYRQILGQGPELLVQFQDESVVDDSQLPKDRFSAERLKGVDSTLKIQPAELGDSAMYLCASSPATGAGANVLTFGAGSRLTVL.

This clone was found a few times. The chain combines TRBV27 with TRBJ2-7, with 8 bases that match TRBD1. From germline, CDR1 is MNHEY and CDR2 SMNVEV (reference sequence). This CDR3 has 13 amino acids. The J segment lost 3 bases and the V segment lost 5 bases, leaving 3 bases of the junction unmatched. The CDR3 sequence is CASSAGQVYEQYF. The CDR3 region has the DNA TGTGCCAGCAGTGCGGGACAGGTCTACGAGCAGTACTTC.

V gene TRBV10-3 combines with J gene TRBJ1-3; tentative D call: TRBD1 (6 bases). The V gene lost 5 bases and the J gene lost 0 bases, with 11 bases spanning the gap. CDR3 length equals 15 residues. CDR1 and CDR2 (germline): ENHRY, SYGVKD. The CDR3 bases are TGTGCCATCAGTCCGGACAGCTTCTCTGGAAACACCATATATTTT. It translates to CAISPDSFSGNTIYF.

The rearrangement links TRBV7-9 to TRBJ2-1, with D possibly matching TRBD2 (5 bases). The germline gives CDR1 SEHNR, CDR2 FQNEAQ (reference sequence). The ends were cut back, 3 bases at V and 4 bases at J, with 13 bases in the middle. This CDR3 is built from 15 residues. As DNA, the CDR3 is TGTGCCAGCAGCTTTGTAGCGATTTTTTACAATGAGCAGTTCTTC. It is translated as CASSFVAIFYNEQFF. The full variable domain, its missing parts supplied by reference TRBV7-9 and TRBJ2-1, is DTGVSQNPRHKITKRGQNVTFRCDPISEHNRLYWYRQTLGQGPEFLTYFQNEAQLEKSRLLSDRFSAERPKGSFSTLEIQRTEQGDSAMYLCASSFVAIFYNEQFFGPGTRLTVL.

The chain has TRBV5-1 and TRBJ2-3; a weak D match, TRBD1 (5 bases). Germline lookup yields CDR1 SGHRS and CDR2 YFSETQ. The CDR3 covers 15 residues. The V end lost 4 bases, the J end lost 4 bases, and 16 bases lay between the germline ends. The CDR3 loop is CASSEGARSADTQYF. In DNA form, the CDR3 reads TGCGCCAGCAGCGAAGGGGCGCGATCCGCAGATACGCAGTATTTT.

The CDR3 spells CASSPGQGHQPQHF. CDR3 DNA: TGTGCCAGCAGCCCTGGACAGGGACATCAGCCCCAGCATTTT. The rearrangement uses TRBV6-6 and TRBJ1-5; 8 nucleotides match TRBD1. The CDR3 covers 14 residues. CDR1 is MNHNY, CDR2 SVGAGI, per germline (reference sequence). V dropped 6 bases and J dropped 5; count of bases not matched to a gene: 6.

The gene calls are TRBV5-1 and TRBJ2-5; 9 positions match TRBD1. The germline CDR1 and CDR2 sequences are SGHRS and YFSETQ. The CDR3 spans 15 residues. With 2 bases clipped from V and 4 bases from J, the junction kept 6 bases outside the gene matches. The CDR3 spells CASSFNRGRSETQYF. The CDR3 DNA follows: TGCGCCAGCAGCTTTAACAGGGGGCGCTCAGAGACCCAGTACTTC.

The chain is built from TRBV7-2 and TRBJ1-2; D perhaps matches TRBD1 (5 bases). Germline V CDR1 and CDR2: SGHTA, FQGNSA. The CDR3 length is 14 residues. V was cut by 2 bases and J by 8 bases, with 15 bases left in between. CDR3 in amino acids: CASSLNNGGSGYTF. CDR3 sequence (DNA): TGTGCCAGCAGCTTAAATAACGGGGGGTCCGGCTACACCTTC.

The rearrangement uses TRBV18 and TRBJ2-7; D is unclear. Germline lookup yields CDR1 KGHSH and CDR2 LQKENI. The V end lost 0 bases, the J end lost 1 base, and 7 bases lay between the germline ends. CDR3 size: 14 residues. CDR3 sequence reads: CASSPPTPSYEQYF. The DNA for the CDR3 is TGTGCCAGCTCACCACCAACGCCGTCCTACGAGCAGTACTTC.

There are a few counts of this clone. The chain recombines TRBV10-1 with TRBJ1-6; the D gene is possibly TRBD1 (6 bases). The V gene's germline CDR1 is WNHNN and CDR2 SYGVQD (reference sequence). This CDR3 is 14 amino acids long. Between the trimmed V and J ends, which lost 9 bases and 6 bases, there was a span of 15 bases. This CDR3 reads CASSPGQLNSPLHF. CDR3 sequence (DNA): TGCGCCAGTTCACCGGGACAACTTAATTCACCCCTCCACTTT.

V usage is TRBV19 and J usage is TRBJ1-2; no clear D gene. Germline CDR1 LNHDA, CDR2 SQIVND (reference sequence). The CDR3 is 15 amino acids. V lost 7 bases and J lost 0, with 15 bases in between. Here the CDR3 reads CASTPGREANYGYTF. The CDR3 coding sequence is TGTGCCAGTACCCCGGGCAGAGAAGCTAACTATGGCTACACCTTC.

This clone was found a few times. The CDR3 here is CASSRSETSYEQYF. The CDR3 DNA follows: TGTGCCAGCAGCCGTAGCGAAACTAGCTACGAGCAGTACTTC. The gene calls are TRBV5-5 and TRBJ2-7; possibly TRBD2 for D (5 bases). V was cut by 4 bases and J by 3 bases, with 14 bases left in between. Germline assignment: CDR1 SGHKS and CDR2 YYEKEE (reference sequence). CDR3 length equals 14 residues. Full variable domain (missing parts from reference TRBV5-5 and TRBJ2-7): DAGVTQSPTHLIKTRGQQVTLRCSPISGHKSVSWYQQVLGQGPQFIFQYYEKEERGRGNFPDRFSARQFPNYSSELNVNALLLGDSALYLCASSRSETSYEQYFGPGTRLTVT.

The CDR3: CATSEGVANYGYTF. The CDR3 DNA reads TGTGCCACCTCTGAAGGGGTAGCTAACTATGGCTACACCTTC. This chain uses TRBV15 with TRBJ1-2, with a possible D match to TRBD1 (5 bases). This CDR3 is built from 14 residues. Trimming took 8 bases from V and 0 from J, leaving 13 bases between them. CDR1 LNHNV and CDR2 YYDKDF come from the germline V gene (reference sequence).

The rearrangement uses TRBV28 and TRBJ1-5, with D hard to call. The ends were cut back, 5 bases at V and 0 bases at J, with 5 bases in the middle. Germline loops: CDR1 MDHEN, CDR2 SYDVKM. The CDR3 extends over 13 amino acids. Here the CDR3 reads CASSRASNQPQHF. The DNA for the CDR3 is TGTGCCAGCAGTAGGGCTAGCAATCAGCCCCAGCATTTT.

The V and J genes are TRBV7-8 and TRBJ2-3, with 9 nucleotides matching TRBD2. The CDR3 extends over 15 amino acids. The ends lost 1 base at V and 4 bases at J; junction bases unmatched: 3. Germline CDR1 reads SGHVS; CDR2 reads FQNEAQ. The CDR3 loop is CASSLGGGASDTQYF. The CDR3 DNA reads TGTGCCAGCAGCTTAGGCGGGGGGGCCTCAGATACGCAGTATTTT.

J is TRBJ2-1 and V is TRBV6-5, with 13 bases identical to TRBD2. Germline trimming cut 1 base from V and 9 bases from J; bases unmatched to any gene: 6. This CDR3 has 16 amino acids. In germline, CDR1 is MNHEY, CDR2 SVGAGI. CDR3 region: CASSYLLAGGPSEQFF. CDR3 nucleotide sequence: TGTGCCAGCAGTTACTTACTAGCGGGGGGGCCGAGTGAGCAGTTCTTC.

This chain connects TRBV18 to TRBJ2-7; D remains ambiguous. Germline lookup yields CDR1 KGHSH and CDR2 LQKENI. The CDR3 is made up of 14 amino acids. The ends were cut back, 3 bases at V and 5 bases at J, with 14 bases in the middle. CDR3 region: CASSPSDSRNEQYF. In DNA, the CDR3 is TGTGCCAGCTCACCCTCTGATTCAAGGAACGAGCAGTACTTC. The complete variable domain, with remaining parts taken from reference TRBV18 and TRBJ2-7, reads NAGVMQNPRHLVRRRGQEARLRCSPMKGHSHVYWYRQLPEEGLKFMVYLQKENIIDESGMPKERFSAEFPKEGPSILRIQQVVRGDSAAYFCASSPSDSRNEQYFGPGTRLTVT.

The CDR3 loop reads CASSTGPSYGYTF. DNA of the CDR3: TGTGCCAGCTCAACGGGACCGAGCTATGGCTACACCTTC. The V and J genes are TRBV7-2 and TRBJ1-2, with D maybe TRBD1 (5 bases). CDR3 size: 13 residues. The germline V and J ends were trimmed by 8 bases and 4 bases, with 14 bases remaining between them. Germline assignment: CDR1 SGHTA and CDR2 FQGNSA.

The V and J genes are TRBV7-2 and TRBJ2-5, with D possibly TRBD2 on 5 matching bases. Per the germline V gene, CDR1 is SGHTA and CDR2 is FQGNSA. CDR3 size: 16 residues. Trimming removed 1 base from V and 4 bases from J, with 16 bases in between. This CDR3 is CASSLGTVLARETQYF. The DNA of the CDR3 is TGTGCCAGCAGCTTAGGGACCGTCCTAGCCCGAGAGACCCAGTACTTC.

The J gene is TRBJ1-2, the V gene TRBV7-6; D is unresolved. Germline V gene data show CDR1 as SGHVS and CDR2 as FNYEAQ. The V end was cut by 1 base, the J end by 3 bases, with 15 bases between. This CDR3 is 16 amino acids long. CDR3 coding DNA: TGTGCCAGCAGCTTAGTACCAGCAGGAGGAGACTATGGCTACACCTTC. This codes for CASSLVPAGGDYGYTF.

This clone was detected once. One junction end disagrees with the germline gene, perhaps due to a read error. As DNA, the CDR3 is TGTGCTAGCAGCTCTGGGACAGGGGCAGGAGAGACCCAGTACTTC. Encoded protein: CASSSGTGAGETQYF. The V call is TRBV7-7, the J call TRBJ2-5; TRBD1 agrees at 10 bases. The CDR3 spans 15 residues. CDR1 and CDR2 (germline): SSHAT, FNYEAQ (reference sequence).

The CDR3 sequence is CASSVEQNYGYTF. Here the CDR3 DNA reads TGTGCCAGCAGCGTAGAACAGAACTATGGCTACACCTTC. The chain carries TRBV9 and TRBJ1-2, with D unclear. CDR1 and CDR2 from the germline V gene are SGDLS and YYNGEE. The V gene lost 0 bases and the J gene lost 2 bases, with 5 bases spanning the gap. The CDR3 has 13 amino acids.

The chain carries TRBV6-4 and TRBJ1-1; D unresolved. This CDR3 is built from 13 residues. Germline CDR1 and CDR2: MRHNA and SNTAGT. Trimming took off 4 bases at V and 3 bases at J, with 9 bases between the two ends. The CDR3 sequence: CASSVSPDTEAFF. In nucleotides, the CDR3 is TGTGCCAGCAGTGTCTCACCGGACACTGAAGCTTTCTTT.

This chain joins TRBV6-5 and TRBJ2-3; D gene ambiguous. Germline V lookup: CDR1 MNHEY, CDR2 SVGAGI. Trimming removed 8 bases from V and 5 bases from J, with 8 bases in between. The CDR3 is made up of 11 amino acids. The CDR3 region is CASGVVDTQYF. The DNA for the CDR3 is TGTGCCAGCGGAGTCGTAGATACGCAGTATTTT.

The chain has TRBV27 and TRBJ2-7, with unresolved D. CDR1 and CDR2 from the germline V gene are MNHEY and SMNVEV (reference sequence). The CDR3 is 11 amino acids. V lost 6 bases to trimming and J lost 6 bases, with 9 bases between them. CDR3 residues: CASSLGPEQYF. As DNA, the CDR3 is TGTGCCAGCAGCCTTGGCCCCGAGCAGTACTTC.

The rearrangement links TRBV28 to TRBJ1-6; D unclear. Germline V gene lookup returns CDR1 MDHEN and CDR2 SYDVKM. Trimming cost V 2 bases and J 5 bases, with 7 bases left between them. The CDR3 has 14 amino acids. CDR3 sequence (DNA): TGTGCCAGCAGTTTAGGGCAGGATAATTCACCCCTCCACTTT. It translates to CASSLGQDNSPLHF. The whole variable domain, remainder taken from reference TRBV28 and TRBJ1-6, is DVKVTQSSRYLVKRTGEKVFLECVQDMDHENMFWYRQDPGLGLRLIYFSYDVKMKEKGDIPEGYSVSREKKERFSLILESASTNQTSMYLCASSLGQDNSPLHFGNGTRLTVT.

This clone was picked up one time. CDR3 in amino acids: CSASSYNEQFF. The DNA for the CDR3 is TGCAGTGCGTCTTCATACAATGAGCAGTTCTTC. The rearrangement uses TRBV20-1 and TRBJ2-1; no reliable D call. Germline values: CDR1 DFQATT, CDR2 SNEGSKA (reference sequence). This CDR3 is 11 amino acids long. The ends were cut back, 6 bases at V and 4 bases at J, with 7 bases in the middle.